Each of the 10 T cell receptor beta chains below was sequenced from the same sample in a study of quantifying T cell responses using KT2 cells. Study as a whole: Reverse transcription used primers in the TCR alpha and beta constant regions.

A single-stranded UMI oligo with SP2 sequence was ligated to cDNA 3' ends. The first PCR ran 3 to 5 cycles with an equimolar RC1.1 and RC1.2 beta primer mix. TCRdb re-called the UMI-ligation and nested PCR reads with MiXCR, one entry per CDR3 protein. This sample has tens of thousands of distinct CDR3 sequences, with 12% found just once. The sequenced material came from PBMCs spiked with cells of the T cell clone KT2. The receptor source for this set is a human donor.

This clonotype was found a few times. The chain joins TRBV30 to TRBJ1-4; D possibly corresponds to TRBD1 (5 bases). CDR3 length: 15 amino acids. The V gene lost 2 bases and the J gene lost 6 bases, with 16 bases spanning the gap. CDR1 is GTSNPN and CDR2 is SVGIG in the germline V gene (reference sequence). The CDR3 sequence: CAWSMRQDIYEKLFF. In DNA form, the CDR3 reads TGTGCCTGGAGTATGCGGCAGGACATTTATGAAAAACTGTTTTTT.

There are a few counts of this clonotype. The chain links TRBV20-1 to TRBJ1-5, with D maybe TRBD1 (6 bases). With 1 base removed from V and 11 bases from J, the gap between germline ends came to 15 bases. This CDR3 comprises 13 residues. Germline loops: CDR1 DFQATT, CDR2 SNEGSKA (reference sequence). CDR3 sequence: CSARADRQRTQHF. CDR3 coding DNA: TGCAGTGCTAGAGCGGACAGACAACGAACCCAGCATTTT.

The chain employs TRBV4-1 and TRBJ1-6, with unresolved D. Germline V gene data show CDR1 as MGHRA and CDR2 as YSYEKL. This CDR3 is built from 17 residues. V was clipped by 2 bases and J by 8 bases, with 19 bases between them. The DNA for the CDR3 is TGCGCCAGCAGCCAAAGTAACGGGCGGGGTTTAGATTCACCCCTCCACTTT. Translated, it gives CASSQSNGRGLDSPLHF.

This clonotype was found many times. The V and J genes are TRBV4-3 and TRBJ2-1; 9 nucleotides line up with TRBD2. CDR3 size: 16 residues. Looked up from germline, CDR1 is LGHNA and CDR2 is YSLEER. V shed 0 bases, J shed 7 bases, and the junction held 7 bases outside the gene matches. This CDR3 reads CASSQDTAGGVNEQFF. CDR3 DNA sequence: TGCGCCAGCAGCCAAGATACGGCGGGAGGGGTAAATGAGCAGTTCTTC.

The J gene is TRBJ2-3, the V gene TRBV25-1, with D perhaps TRBD2 (6 bases). This CDR3 is 15 amino acids long. V lost 5 bases and J 2 bases, leaving 14 bases between the germline ends. Germline-derived CDR1 and CDR2 are MGHDK and SYGVNS. In DNA, the CDR3 is TGTGCCAGCAGTCGTTCAGGAGGGCCCACAGATACGCAGTATTTT. Protein sequence: CASSRSGGPTDTQYF. Filled out from reference TRBV25-1 and TRBJ2-3, the complete variable domain reads EADIYQTPRYLVIGTGKKITLECSQTMGHDKMYWYQQDPGMELHLIHYSYGVNSTEKGDLSSESTVSRIRTEHFPLTLESARPSHTSQYLCASSRSGGPTDTQYFGPGTRLTVL.

As for this clonotype: The junction departs from germline at one end; a sequencing error may be responsible. The V gene is TRBV9, the J gene TRBJ1-3, with D maybe TRBD1 (5 bases). CDR1 is SGDLS and CDR2 is YYNGEE in the germline V gene. The CDR3 length is 16 residues. The DNA for the CDR3 is TGTGCCTGCAGCGTAGGGGTGCTGAGCTCTGGAAACACCATATATTTT. Encoded protein: CACSVGVLSSGNTIYF.

This clonotype has only a few counts. The J gene is TRBJ2-5, the V gene TRBV7-6; D is possibly TRBD1 or TRBD2 (5 bases each). This CDR3 is 15 amino acids long. V was clipped by 4 bases and J by 2 bases, with 14 bases between them. The germline gives CDR1 SGHVS, CDR2 FNYEAQ. The CDR3 spells CASSSSGTFQETQYF. CDR3 in DNA: TGTGCCAGCAGCTCTTCCGGGACCTTTCAAGAGACCCAGTACTTC.

This clonotype was counted between two and nine times. The rearrangement links TRBV5-1 to TRBJ2-7; TRBD1 matches at 7 bases. The germline gives CDR1 SGHRS, CDR2 YFSETQ. CDR3 size: 14 residues. V trimming: 4 bases; J trimming: 2 bases; junction bases outside the gene matches: 6. The CDR3 loop is CASSVRTGTYEQYF. The CDR3 DNA reads as TGCGCCAGCAGCGTCCGGACAGGTACCTACGAGCAGTACTTC.

This clonotype was detected a few times. The rearrangement links TRBV7-2 to TRBJ2-7; TRBD1 is a possible D gene (6 bases). The CDR3 sequence is 15 residues long. Germline V lookup: CDR1 SGHTA, CDR2 FQGNSA. The V and J ends lost 5 bases and 2 bases respectively, with 16 bases between them. The CDR3 DNA reads TGTGCCAGCAGCCCGAACCCGGGACACACCTACGAGCAGTACTTC. It yields the protein CASSPNPGHTYEQYF.

This clonotype was observed a handful of times. The chain carries TRBV12-3 or TRBV12-4 and TRBJ1-2; D not certain. The CDR3 totals 16 residues. V was trimmed by 1 base and J by 2 bases, leaving 14 bases between them. CDR3: CASSLEAEGRNYGYTF. DNA of the CDR3: TGTGCCAGCAGTTTAGAGGCGGAAGGGAGGAACTATGGCTACACCTTC.